What follows are 8 T cell receptor beta chains derived from one specimen sequenced in a study of cytomegalovirus exposure and HLA in healthy donors. 60 Vbeta and 13 Jbeta primers were used in PCR. This table comes from immunoSEQ multiplex PCR, and its TCRdb copy is limited to in-frame clones, with some not included. In the table there are 150,000 to 200,000 clones, around four fifths of which are singletons. Sequencing was done on a sample of PBMCs. All receptors come from a woman aged 45-65 years in good health and CMV-seropositive.

This rearrangement joins TRBV7-9 to TRBJ1-3, with D uncertain. CDR1 is SEHNR, CDR2 FQNEAQ, per germline (reference sequence). This CDR3 has 13 residues. The CDR3, as DNA: TGTGCGAGTCAGGACGGGGCTGGAAACACCATATATTTT. It encodes CASQDGAGNTIYF.

The V gene is TRBV7-8, the J gene TRBJ2-2, with D possibly matching TRBD2 (6 bases). Germline V gives CDR1 SGHVS, CDR2 FQNEAQ. The CDR3 is 15 residues long. Trimming left V 5 bases short and J 3 bases short, with 13 bases between. CDR3 DNA: TGTGCCAGCAGCCCCCGGGACTCACACACCGGGGAGCTGTTTTTT. Its translation: CASSPRDSHTGELFF.

The chain is built from TRBV19 and TRBJ1-5; TRBD1 is a possible D gene (5 bases). The CDR3 totals 13 residues. Trimming shortened V by 5 bases and J by 8 bases, and 13 bases separated the two germline ends. CDR1 is LNHDA and CDR2 is SQIVND in the germline V gene (reference sequence). DNA of the CDR3: TGTGCCAGTAGTCGGCCTCCGGGGGAGCCCCAGCATTTT. It codes for CASSRPPGEPQHF.

The V call is TRBV19, the J call TRBJ1-5, with TRBD1 matching 8 bases. The germline V gene encodes CDR1 LNHDA and CDR2 SQIVND (reference sequence). There are 14 residues in the CDR3. Germline trimming cut 7 bases from V and 6 bases from J; bases unmatched to any gene: 8. CDR3 protein: CASTPTGVRQPQHF. The CDR3 DNA is TGTGCCAGTACCCCGACAGGGGTGCGTCAGCCCCAGCATTTT.

The J gene is TRBJ1-1, the V gene TRBV27; 10 bases align to TRBD1. Germline CDR1 and CDR2: MNHEY and SMNVEV (reference sequence). The CDR3 extends over 15 amino acids. After removal of 5 bases from V and 0 bases from J, the junction contained 3 bases not matched to a gene. The CDR3 region has the DNA TGTGCCAGCAGTCCGGACAGGGGGGTGAACACTGAAGCTTTCTTT. Translated, it gives CASSPDRGVNTEAFF.

A note on this clone: The junction shows a germline mismatch at one end, possibly a read error. Other DNA sequences in the same sample also yield this CDR3. This chain connects TRBV7-9 to TRBJ1-1; D may be TRBD1 (5 bases). This CDR3 contains 12 residues. Germline CDR1 reads SEHNR; CDR2 reads FQNEAQ (reference sequence). This CDR3 reads CSSSLVRGEAFF. The CDR3 DNA follows: TGTTCCAGCAGCTTAGTTAGGGGTGAAGCTTTCTTT.

The genes are TRBV11-2 and TRBJ1-3; TRBD1 might be the D (6 bases). The CDR3 covers 17 residues. Trimming removed 1 base at V and 0 bases at J, with 13 bases between. Germline CDR1 is SGHAT and CDR2 is FQNNGV. CDR3 in amino acids: CASSLAWTVSSGNTIYF. CDR3 bases: TGTGCCAGCAGCTTAGCCTGGACAGTTTCCTCTGGAAACACCATATATTTT. Full variable domain (rest looked up from reference TRBV11-2 and TRBJ1-3): EAGVAQSPRYKIIEKRQSVAFWCNPISGHATLYWYQQILGQGPKLLIQFQNNGVVDDSQLPKDRFSAERLKGVDSTLKIQPAKLEDSAVYLCASSLAWTVSSGNTIYFGEGSWLTVV.

As to this clone: One end of the junction fails to match germline, which may point to a read error. The J gene is TRBJ1-4, the V gene TRBV7-9; 7 bases align to TRBD1. Germline loops: CDR1 SEHNR, CDR2 FQNEAQ (reference sequence). The CDR3 has 14 residues. In nucleotides, the CDR3 is TGTTCCAGCAGCTCGACAGGGTCGAATGAAAAACTGTTTTTT. Protein: CSSSSTGSNEKLFF.